One sample yielded the 19 T cell receptor beta chains listed below, sequenced in a study of blood T cell repertoires in COVID-19. TCRdb keeps only in-frame clones here, not all; method: immunoSEQ multiplex PCR. Seen here are tens of thousands of clones, roughly three quarters observed once, and the top ten hold 2% to 2.5%. Source material: peripheral blood. Receptors originate from a man in his sixties or seventies with COVID-19, enrolled during active disease.

V and J are TRBV6-5 and TRBJ1-3; 7 bases align to TRBD1. The CDR3 is 14 residues long. Germline CDR1 is MNHEY and CDR2 is SVGAGI. Unmatched junction bases numbered 7, after V lost 0 bases and J lost 11 bases. This CDR3 is CASSYSETGTSIYF. CDR3 bases: TGTGCCAGCAGTTACTCTGAGACAGGGACTTCCATATATTTT.

J is TRBJ2-3 and V is TRBV19, with D perhaps TRBD2 (6 bases). Trimming pared 7 bases from V and 5 bases from J, leaving 13 bases between. The CDR3 contains 13 residues. The germline V gene has CDR1 LNHDA and CDR2 SQIVND (reference sequence). In DNA, the CDR3 is TGTGCCAGTAACTACGGGAGTATAGATACGCAGTATTTT. Translation gives CASNYGSIDTQYF.

The count of this clone is one. This rearrangement joins TRBV4-2 to TRBJ2-7; D might be TRBD1 (6 bases). The CDR3 has 14 amino acids. Trimming removed 1 base at V and 3 bases at J, with 10 bases between. Germline CDR1 is LGHNA and CDR2 is YNFKEQ. The CDR3 DNA follows: TGTGCCAGCAGCCAAGCTAGGGGGAGCTACGAGCAGTACTTC. This sequence encodes CASSQARGSYEQYF.

This chain uses TRBV4-1 with TRBJ2-1, with 7 positions matching TRBD2. The CDR3 has 16 amino acids. With V trimmed by 0 bases and J by 2 bases, 4 bases remained unmatched. In germline, CDR1 is MGHRA, CDR2 YSYEKL. In nucleotides, the CDR3 is TGCGCCAGCAGCCAAGAGGAGAGCGGGGCCTACAATGAGCAGTTCTTC. It encodes CASSQEESGAYNEQFF.

This chain joins TRBV4-2 and TRBJ1-2; tentatively, D is TRBD1 (6 bases). The CDR3 contains 15 residues. Germline loops: CDR1 LGHNA, CDR2 YNFKEQ. With 5 bases removed from V and 2 bases from J, the gap between germline ends came to 15 bases. Here the CDR3 DNA reads TGTGCCAGCAGCGTCGGGGGGCCGTTGAACTATGGCTACACCTTC. This encodes CASSVGGPLNYGYTF.

V and J are TRBV5-5 and TRBJ1-5; D perhaps matches TRBD1 (6 bases). Trimming took off 0 bases at V and 5 bases at J, with 12 bases between the two ends. The CDR3 is 15 residues long. CDR1 and CDR2 (germline): SGHKS, YYEKEE (reference sequence). The CDR3: CASSLVSQGYQPQHF. The CDR3 coding sequence is TGTGCCAGCAGCTTGGTGAGCCAGGGGTATCAGCCCCAGCATTTT.

Regarding this clone: The identical CDR3 is also encoded by other nucleotide sequences in the sample. The rearrangement uses TRBV27 and TRBJ2-2; 11 positions match TRBD2. V lost 3 bases to trimming and J lost 4 bases; unmatched junction nucleotides: 1. The length of the CDR3 is 15 residues. Germline V gives CDR1 MNHEY, CDR2 SMNVEV (reference sequence). The CDR3 loop is CASSFGTSGTGELFF. CDR3 sequence (DNA): TGTGCCAGCAGTTTCGGGACTAGCGGCACCGGGGAGCTGTTTTTT.

V and J are TRBV7-3 and TRBJ2-3, with 8 bases that match TRBD1. The CDR3 covers 13 residues. The germline V gene encodes CDR1 SGHTA and CDR2 FQGTGA. V lost 8 bases, J lost 6 bases, and 7 bases stayed unmatched. In DNA, the CDR3 is TGTGCCAGCGGTACAGGGGGACGGGATACGCAGTATTTT. It is translated as CASGTGGRDTQYF.

The gene calls are TRBV7-2 and TRBJ2-7; 8 nucleotides line up with TRBD2. The trim removed 1 base at V and 2 bases at J, leaving 10 bases unmatched. This CDR3 is 17 amino acids long. The germline V gene encodes CDR1 SGHTA and CDR2 FQGNSA. The CDR3 coding sequence is TGTGCCAGCAGCTTAGGGGGCACTAGCGGTTTTCCCTACGAGCAGTACTTC. It yields the protein CASSLGGTSGFPYEQYF.

The gene calls are TRBV5-4 and TRBJ2-2; 7 bases are shared with TRBD2. The junction had 14 bases not matched to a gene; V was cut back by 5 bases and J by 4 bases. The CDR3 length is 17 residues. Germline-derived CDR1 and CDR2 are SGHNT and YYREEE (reference sequence). The DNA for the CDR3 is TGTGCCAGCAGTTCGAACTCAGCGGGAACAGGCACCGGGGAGCTGTTTTTT. Amino acid sequence: CASSSNSAGTGTGELFF.

The chain uses TRBV30 and TRBJ1-4, with 9 bases lining up with TRBD1. The germline gives CDR1 GTSNPN, CDR2 SVGIG (reference sequence). Trimming removed 5 bases from V and 7 bases from J; junction bases left unmatched: 8. This CDR3 region has 14 residues. CDR3 sequence (DNA): TGTGCCTGGGTCCACAGGGGGCGGCGTGAAAAACTGTTTTTT. Translated, it gives CAWVHRGRREKLFF.

V and J are TRBV27 and TRBJ1-4, with 7 bases aligning to TRBD1. V shed 4 bases, J shed 8 bases, and the junction held 10 bases outside the gene matches. The CDR3 length is 15 residues. Germline-derived CDR1 and CDR2 are MNHEY and SMNVEV (reference sequence). In nucleotides, the CDR3 is TGTGCCAGCAGTTCCTCAAGACAGGGTCTGGAAAAACTGTTTTTT. This codes for CASSSSRQGLEKLFF.

The chain carries TRBV9 and TRBJ2-1; possibly TRBD1 for D (5 bases). In germline, CDR1 is SGDLS, CDR2 YYNGEE. There are 15 residues in the CDR3. The germline V and J ends were trimmed by 0 bases and 1 base, with 8 bases remaining between them. CDR3 bases: TGTGCCAGCAGCGTAGGGACACGGTCCTACAATGAGCAGTTCTTC. It translates to CASSVGTRSYNEQFF. Looking up the rest from reference TRBV9 and TRBJ2-1 gives the full variable domain: DSGVTQTPKHLITATGQRVTLRCSPRSGDLSVYWYQQSLDQGLQFLIQYYNGEERAKGNILERFSAQQFPDLHSELNLSSLELGDSALYFCASSVGTRSYNEQFFGPGTRLTVL.

This clone was picked up one time. V usage is TRBV27 and J usage is TRBJ1-1; unclear D gene. Germline V gene lookup returns CDR1 MNHEY and CDR2 SMNVEV (reference sequence). The CDR3 loop spans 13 amino acids. Trimming took 5 bases from V and 4 from J, leaving 11 bases between them. CDR3 loop: CASSLTRGTEAFF. CDR3 DNA: TGTGCCAGCAGTCTAACACGGGGCACTGAAGCTTTCTTT.

The genes are TRBV28 and TRBJ2-7; 10 nucleotides match TRBD2. This CDR3 is 16 amino acids long. V lost 7 bases and J lost 3; bases outside the gene matches: 12. Germline V gene lookup returns CDR1 MDHEN and CDR2 SYDVKM. The CDR3 region has the DNA TGTGCCAGCATAAAACAATCTAGCGGGAGAGTCTACGAGCAGTACTTC. Translated: CASIKQSSGRVYEQYF.

This clone was counted a single time. This chain connects TRBV28 to TRBJ2-4, with 7 bases identical to TRBD1. Germline V gives CDR1 MDHEN, CDR2 SYDVKM. Losses at the gene ends were 11 bases for V and 4 bases for J; bases not matched to a gene: 8. The CDR3 loop spans 13 amino acids. The CDR3 here is CAVWDSLKNIQYF. DNA for the CDR3: TGTGCCGTATGGGACAGCTTAAAAAACATTCAGTACTTC.

The chain carries TRBV4-3 and TRBJ2-1; a weak D match, TRBD2 (7 bases). CDR1 is LGHNA, CDR2 YSLEER, per germline. Trimming cost V 3 bases and J 3 bases, with 12 bases left between them. The CDR3 loop spans 15 amino acids. Here the CDR3 reads CASSQWGGYYNEQFF. The CDR3 DNA reads TGCGCCAGCAGCCAGTGGGGGGGCTACTACAATGAGCAGTTCTTC.

This clone was counted a few times. The chain carries TRBV27 and TRBJ2-2; D perhaps matches TRBD1 (5 bases). The CDR3 is 13 residues long. Germline V gene lookup returns CDR1 MNHEY and CDR2 SMNVEV (reference sequence). V lost 7 bases, J lost 3 bases, and 9 bases lay in between. The DNA for the CDR3 is TGTGCCAGCACCAGGGTCGACACCGGGGAGCTGTTTTTT. It specifies CASTRVDTGELFF.

The chain is built from TRBV5-4 and TRBJ2-1; TRBD1 might be the D (6 bases). Germline-derived CDR1 and CDR2 are SGHNT and YYREEE (reference sequence). Trimming shortened V by 4 bases and J by 0 bases, and 11 bases separated the two germline ends. The CDR3 contains 15 residues. The CDR3 here is CASSLDSSSYNEQFF. DNA of the CDR3: TGTGCCAGCAGCCTGGACAGCAGCTCCTACAATGAGCAGTTCTTC.